The 17 T cell receptor beta chains given below trace back to one sample, sequenced in a study of shared clonotypes between healthy human individuals. TCRdb keeps only in-frame clones here, not all; method: immunoSEQ multiplex PCR. The table shows about 2 million clones, with about 95% occurring only once. It was CD45RO-negative cells, positively selected for CCR7, that made up naive CD8 cells, with terminally differentiated effector memory CD45RA+ cells excluded. The sequenced sample consisted of naive CD8+ T cells sorted from blood. These receptors all stem from a young man in good health.

This clone showed up just once. This chain connects TRBV27 to TRBJ2-1; 7 nucleotides line up with TRBD1. CDR1 is MNHEY and CDR2 is SMNVEV in the germline V gene (reference sequence). V trimming: 6 bases; J trimming: 5 bases; junction bases outside the gene matches: 10. This CDR3 spans 15 amino acids. In nucleotides, the CDR3 is TGTGCCAGCAGGGGAATGGGGACAGAAGACAATGAGCAGTTCTTC. Translation: CASRGMGTEDNEQFF.

This chain connects TRBV6-5 to TRBJ1-2; maybe TRBD1 (6 bases). Trimming took 4 bases from V and 4 from J, leaving 19 bases between them. Germline CDR1 MNHEY, CDR2 SVGAGI. The CDR3 runs to 16 residues. The CDR3 region has the DNA TGTGCCAGCAGTTCTTCAACGGGACACCTGATCTATGGCTACACCTTC. It yields the protein CASSSSTGHLIYGYTF.

The rearrangement uses TRBV13 and TRBJ2-2, with D possibly TRBD2 on 6 matching bases. Per germline, CDR1 PRHDT and CDR2 FYEKMQ (reference sequence). CDR3 length: 15 residues. Trimming removed 5 bases from V and 0 bases from J, with 10 bases in between. The CDR3 DNA reads as TGTGCCAGCAGCCCCCGGGACTCGAACACCGGGGAGCTGTTTTTT. The encoded protein is CASSPRDSNTGELFF.

The J gene is TRBJ1-2, the V gene TRBV6-5, with TRBD1 as a possible D gene (6 bases). V was clipped by 6 bases and J by 3 bases, with 14 bases between them. The germline V gene has CDR1 MNHEY and CDR2 SVGAGI. This CDR3 comprises 14 residues. The CDR3 region is CASRFSRGDYGYTF. CDR3 in DNA: TGTGCCAGCAGGTTTTCCAGGGGAGACTATGGCTACACCTTC.

Details on this clone: The sample has other DNA sequences that encode this CDR3 too. The V and J genes are TRBV6-5 and TRBJ2-2; TRBD1 is a possible D gene (5 bases). Germline V gives CDR1 MNHEY, CDR2 SVGAGI. This CDR3 contains 15 residues. Trimming took 2 bases from V and 1 from J, leaving 8 bases between them. The CDR3 is CASSYQTGNTGELFF. The CDR3 DNA follows: TGTGCCAGCAGTTACCAAACAGGGAACACCGGGGAGCTGTTTTTT.

The V call is TRBV5-4, the J call TRBJ1-1; TRBD1 might be the D (5 bases). The CDR3 has 15 amino acids. Trimming left V 0 bases short and J 4 bases short, with 13 bases between. The germline CDR1 and CDR2 sequences are SGHNT and YYREEE (reference sequence). The CDR3 region is CASSLGVGAGTEAFF. CDR3 DNA: TGTGCCAGCAGCTTGGGCGTTGGGGCAGGCACTGAAGCTTTCTTT.

The chain is built from TRBV2 and TRBJ2-3, with D unclear. The CDR3 has 11 residues. Germline V gene lookup returns CDR1 SNHLY and CDR2 FYNNEI. Trimming stripped 7 bases from V and 2 bases from J, with 4 bases between. CDR3 sequence: CASMLTDTQYF. CDR3 nucleotides: TGTGCCAGCATGCTCACAGATACGCAGTATTTT.

In its sample, this clone was seen once. This chain joins TRBV18 and TRBJ1-6; 7 nucleotides match TRBD1. The V and J ends lost 2 bases and 4 bases, in that order; junction bases with no gene match: 8. Germline assignment: CDR1 KGHSH and CDR2 LQKENI. This CDR3 has 17 amino acids. This CDR3 is CASSPAGDSVYNSPLHF. CDR3 DNA sequence: TGTGCCAGCTCACCAGCGGGGGACAGCGTTTATAATTCACCCCTCCACTTT.

Notes on this clone: The same CDR3 arises from other DNA sequences in this sample as well. The rearrangement uses TRBV9 and TRBJ1-1, with 8 bases aligning to TRBD1. The junction had 2 bases not matched to a gene; V was cut back by 3 bases and J by 1 base. The CDR3 extends over 14 amino acids. Germline CDR1 SGDLS, CDR2 YYNGEE. DNA of the CDR3: TGTGCCAGCAGCGCAGGACAGGGGAACACTGAAGCTTTCTTT. It specifies CASSAGQGNTEAFF.

V and J are TRBV6-5 and TRBJ1-5; D not certain. V shed 0 bases and J shed 5 bases, with 8 bases lying between them. The CDR3 has 14 residues. The germline gives CDR1 MNHEY, CDR2 SVGAGI. The CDR3 is CASSYSGLHQPQHF. CDR3 DNA sequence: TGTGCCAGCAGTTACTCGGGTCTTCATCAGCCCCAGCATTTT.

The CDR3 loop reads CASRHLRDSQETQYF. CDR3 in DNA: TGTGCCAGCAGACACCTTCGGGACTCCCAAGAGACCCAGTACTTC. The chain combines TRBV27 with TRBJ2-5, with D maybe TRBD2 (6 bases). The CDR3 is made up of 15 amino acids. The V end lost 6 bases, the J end lost 1 base, and 15 bases lay between the germline ends. The germline V gene has CDR1 MNHEY and CDR2 SMNVEV (reference sequence).

This chain uses TRBV19 with TRBJ1-2, with TRBD1 as a possible D gene (5 bases). This CDR3 is 16 amino acids long. Germline V gene data show CDR1 as LNHDA and CDR2 as SQIVND (reference sequence). Trimming cost V 7 bases and J 8 bases, with 26 bases left between them. CDR3: CASTPGGGGSVWGYTF. CDR3 in DNA: TGTGCCAGTACCCCCGGTGGTGGGGGGAGTGTGTGGGGCTACACCTTC.

The rearrangement uses TRBV30 and TRBJ2-7; D remains unclear. Deletions cut 0 bases from V and 6 bases from J, with 12 bases between. Per germline, CDR1 GTSNPN and CDR2 SVGIG (reference sequence). This CDR3 has 13 amino acids. The CDR3 is CAWSVQSGSEQYF. Here the CDR3 DNA reads TGTGCCTGGAGTGTACAGTCTGGATCCGAGCAGTACTTC.

V usage is TRBV7-9 and J usage is TRBJ2-7, with a tentative D call TRBD2 (6 bases). The CDR3 runs to 13 residues. Germline loops: CDR1 SEHNR, CDR2 FQNEAQ (reference sequence). Between the trimmed V and J ends, which lost 0 bases and 3 bases, there was a span of 6 bases. Here the CDR3 DNA reads TGTGCCAGCAGCTTAGCGACTAGCTACGAGCAGTACTTC. This codes for CASSLATSYEQYF.

V gene TRBV28 combines with J gene TRBJ1-5; TRBD1 agrees at 9 bases. The CDR3 spans 17 residues. Germline V CDR1 and CDR2: MDHEN, SYDVKM. Germline trimming cut 5 bases from V and 3 bases from J; bases unmatched to any gene: 11. CDR3 protein: CASSARDRAIDNQPQHF. The CDR3 nucleotides read TGTGCCAGCAGTGCGAGGGACAGGGCCATTGACAATCAGCCCCAGCATTTT.

This chain links TRBV6-5 with TRBJ1-2, with unresolved D. Germline CDR1 MNHEY, CDR2 SVGAGI. This CDR3 has 13 residues. V was clipped by 3 bases and J by 6 bases, with 11 bases between them. CDR3 region: CASSYYASDGYTF. The CDR3 nucleotides are TGTGCCAGCAGTTATTATGCCTCGGATGGCTACACCTTC.

J is TRBJ1-2 and V is TRBV29-1; the D gene is possibly TRBD1 (5 bases). This CDR3 is 13 amino acids long. V dropped 6 bases and J dropped 4 bases, with 15 bases sitting between them. Germline V gene data show CDR1 as SQVTM and CDR2 as ANQGSEA. The CDR3 loop reads CSVIFPGSYGYTF. CDR3 in DNA: TGCAGCGTGATATTTCCAGGGTCCTATGGCTACACCTTC. Supplemented by reference TRBV29-1 and TRBJ1-2, the full variable domain reads SAVISQKPSRDICQRGTSLTIQCQVDSQVTMMFWYRQQPGQSLTLIATANQGSEATYESGFVIDKFPISRPNLTFSTLTVSNMSPEDSSIYLCSVIFPGSYGYTFGSGTRLTVV.